Shown below are 14 T cell receptor beta chains from a single sample sequenced in a study of beta chain features in type 1 diabetes. Study results and caveats: Across all four CD4+ subsets, people with type 1 diabetes showed modestly shorter TCRB CDR3s.

Expressed TCRB transcripts were sequenced after all isolated RNA was converted to cDNA. Method: immunoSEQ multiplex PCR; TCRdb's copy keeps in-frame clones and lacks some. The data show about 700,000 clones, around an eighth seen once. Their antigens are not known. Sequenced sample: naive CD4+ T cells from blood. The receptor set was obtained from a man younger than 30 with type 1 diabetes.

About this clone itself: At the DNA level, this CDR3 is encoded by other sequences in the same sample as well. The V and J genes are TRBV29-1 and TRBJ1-5; 7 bases fit TRBD1. The germline V gene encodes CDR1 SQVTM and CDR2 ANQGSEA. Unmatched junction bases numbered 1, after V lost 4 bases and J lost 4 bases. This CDR3 comprises 12 residues. Here the CDR3 reads CSVGQGNQPQHF. The DNA of the CDR3 is TGCAGCGTTGGACAGGGTAATCAGCCCCAGCATTTT.

This chain joins TRBV2 and TRBJ1-5; D may be TRBD1 (5 bases). The germline gives CDR1 SNHLY, CDR2 FYNNEI. This CDR3 contains 17 residues. Deletions cut 0 bases from V and 0 bases from J, with 12 bases between. The CDR3, as DNA: TGTGCCAGCAGTGAAGCGGGCGACAGCTATAGCAATCAGCCCCAGCATTTT. Residues: CASSEAGDSYSNQPQHF. Together with reference TRBV2 and TRBJ1-5, the CDR3 gives the full variable domain: EPEVTQTPSHQVTQMGQEVILRCVPISNHLYFYWYRQILGQKVEFLVSFYNNEISEKSEIFDDQFSVERPDGSNFTLKIRSTKLEDSAMYFCASSEAGDSYSNQPQHFGDGTRLSIL.

This clone was observed a few times. V is TRBV30 and J is TRBJ1-5, with 8 bases matching TRBD1. The J segment lost 0 bases and the V segment lost 4 bases, leaving 14 bases of the junction unmatched. The CDR3 has 18 amino acids. Germline CDR1 GTSNPN, CDR2 SVGIG (reference sequence). In nucleotides, the CDR3 is TGTGCCTGGACCCCCGCAGACAGGGGTTCCCTTAGCAATCAGCCCCAGCATTTT. This translates into CAWTPADRGSLSNQPQHF.

This clone was counted between two and nine times. The CDR3 coding sequence is TGTGCCTGGGACCCCGGGGGCACCTACAATGAGCAGTTCTTC. It translates to CAWDPGGTYNEQFF. The rearrangement links TRBV30 to TRBJ2-1; D assignment may be TRBD1 or TRBD2 (6 bases each). CDR1 is GTSNPN, CDR2 SVGIG, per germline (reference sequence). The CDR3 has 14 amino acids. Trimming removed 5 bases from V and 2 bases from J, with 13 bases in between.

In this sample, this clone turned up once. The chain joins TRBV30 to TRBJ1-1, with D perhaps matching TRBD1 (6 bases). There are 12 residues in the CDR3. Germline lookup yields CDR1 GTSNPN and CDR2 SVGIG (reference sequence). Deletions cut 7 bases from V and 8 bases from J, with 17 bases between. The CDR3 coding sequence is TGTGCCTCCTCCGCGACAGGACTGGAAGCTTTCTTT. Its translation is CASSATGLEAFF.

The J gene is TRBJ1-2, the V gene TRBV6-5; the match to TRBD1 covers 8 bases. This CDR3 has 12 residues. CDR1 and CDR2 from the germline V gene are MNHEY and SVGAGI. Trimming cost V 6 bases and J 6 bases; bases outside gene matches: 3. The CDR3 here is CASRTTGDGYTF. The CDR3 bases are TGTGCCAGCAGAACGACAGGGGATGGCTACACCTTC.

The chain is built from TRBV6-5 and TRBJ2-7; 8 bases align to TRBD2. The CDR3 consists of 14 residues. Trimming cost V 6 bases and J 2 bases; bases outside gene matches: 6. From germline, CDR1 is MNHEY and CDR2 SVGAGI. CDR3 sequence: CASRRTSGTYEQYF. DNA of the CDR3: TGTGCCAGCAGGAGAACTAGCGGTACCTACGAGCAGTACTTC.

The chain recombines TRBV7-9 with TRBJ1-1; TRBD1 matches 8 bases. The V and J ends lost 4 bases and 3 bases, in that order; junction bases with no gene match: 13. Germline V gene lookup returns CDR1 SEHNR and CDR2 FQNEAQ (reference sequence). This CDR3 is built from 17 residues. Written as DNA, the CDR3 is TGTGCCAGCAGCTACTCCGCCCTTGACAGGGGCCACACTGAAGCTTTCTTT. Its protein is CASSYSALDRGHTEAFF.

This clone has more than one count but fewer than ten. This chain connects TRBV10-2 to TRBJ2-5; D is possibly TRBD2 (5 bases). CDR3 size: 12 residues. Trimming took off 2 bases at V and 8 bases at J, with 9 bases between the two ends. Germline CDR1 reads WSHSY; CDR2 reads SAAADI. CDR3 residues: CASSELTTTQYF. CDR3 nucleotides: TGCGCCAGCAGTGAGCTGACTACCACCCAGTACTTC.

J is TRBJ2-1 and V is TRBV4-1; D gene unclear. The CDR3 consists of 14 residues. Germline-derived CDR1 and CDR2 are MGHRA and YSYEKL. Trimming took off 2 bases at V and 2 bases at J, with 7 bases between the two ends. CDR3 loop: CASSQLGPYNEQFF. The CDR3 DNA reads TGCGCCAGCAGCCAACTGGGCCCCTACAATGAGCAGTTCTTC.

This clone was counted between two and nine times. The chain combines TRBV13 with TRBJ2-3, with 7 bases matching TRBD2. Germline V lookup: CDR1 PRHDT, CDR2 FYEKMQ (reference sequence). V shed 5 bases and J 2 bases; nucleotides not matched to a gene: 13. The CDR3 has 17 residues. The CDR3 bases are TGTGCCAGCAGCCTACCGACTAGCCCCGCCTCCACAGATACGCAGTATTTT. Protein product: CASSLPTSPASTDTQYF.

The count of this clone is one. The CDR3 DNA is TGCAGCGTTGAACCGGGACAGGGAGGGGCCCTTAACTATGGCTACACCTTC. It codes for CSVEPGQGGALNYGYTF. The rearrangement joins TRBV29-1 to TRBJ1-2, with 9 bases fitting TRBD1. CDR1 is SQVTM, CDR2 ANQGSEA, per germline. The CDR3 totals 17 residues. V was pared by 2 bases and J by 1 base, with 11 bases of the junction left unmatched.

The CDR3 DNA sequence: TGTGCCAGTAGTATCCTAGGACAGAGCATCTACAATGAGCAGTTCTTC. Translated: CASSILGQSIYNEQFF. J is TRBJ2-1 and V is TRBV19; perhaps TRBD1 as D (6 bases). In germline, CDR1 is LNHDA, CDR2 SQIVND (reference sequence). The V gene lost 3 bases and the J gene lost 3 bases, with 15 bases spanning the gap. There are 16 residues in the CDR3.

This clone came up a few times. This chain connects TRBV4-2 to TRBJ1-2; a possible D gene is TRBD1 (6 bases). Looked up from germline, CDR1 is LGHNA and CDR2 is YNFKEQ. V gave up 0 bases and J gave up 6 bases, with 14 bases separating them. The CDR3 consists of 15 residues. CDR3 amino acids: CASSQDGQTRDGYTF. CDR3 DNA sequence: TGTGCCAGCAGCCAAGACGGACAGACCAGAGATGGCTACACCTTC.